This T cell receptor (beta chain) comes out of a study of blood T cell repertoires in COVID-19 (dated by TCRdb to 2018 to 2020). Looking at the study overall: The collaborator samples originated in the United States, Italy and Spain and spanned the acute and convalescent phases of COVID-19. A de-identified subject ID, COVID-19 status, age in years and sex were almost always included in the sample metadata. The material from the prospective study consisted of cDNA or gDNA derived from T cells, B-cell-depleted T cells, or PBMCs. Deeply sampled blood TCRbeta repertoires from subjects exposed to, actively infected with, or recovered from COVID-19 were included in the dataset. The samples were drawn from the first 160 participants of the ongoing ImmuneRACE study and from 950 to 1,500 subjects provided by 6 global collaborators. The repertoires were made available in a free public database intended to serve as a resource for research on the immune response to SARS-CoV-2. HLA class I and class II types, where available, came from metadata supplied by the sample provider rather than from assay-based typing.

Samples from volunteer blood donors who had recovered from COVID-19 were contributed by a second Seattle source. Collaborating institutions collected whole blood in K2EDTA tubes following their own protocols. For TCRbeta analysis, collaborator samples were shipped as frozen whole blood, as isolated PBMCs, or as DNA extracted from either sample type. Details on this clone: Its antigen is currently not known. No much larger clone exists at a distance of one base, and base qualities are not known.

The immunoSEQ Assay, a bias-controlled multiplex PCR, was used to amplify TCRbeta CDR3 regions from genomic DNA. The source study handled its data this way. The number of nucleated cells in each sample was estimated by amplification of reference gene primers within the assay. To quantify the absolute abundance of each unique TCRbeta CDR3 rearrangement, sequence reads were collapsed and filtered. For each sample, productive Simpson clonality was calculated as the square root of Simpson's diversity index across productive rearrangements. The clones in this table, taken by TCRdb from immuneACCESS, are in-frame only. Not every clone is retained; where verified, under half of the shortfall comes from an unresolved V gene, and the cause of the rest is unknown. V and J calls and clone size come straight from that table; D and trimming were deduced from the DNA. This sample lists about 170,000 clones; roughly 91% were detected once. Jointly, the top ten make up 2% to 2.5% of the sample.

The germline ends are 15 bases apart after V is trimmed by 4 bases and J by 2 bases. CDR1 and CDR2, looked up from the germline V gene (reference sequence), are MNHEY and SMNVEV. Measured from the cysteine to the phenylalanine, the CDR3 is 15 residues long. Just the 45-base CDR3 DNA is kept, in frame starting at base 1. Broader findings and caveats from the paper: The quantity of clinical and demographic metadata differed by source and by participant and was supplied without curation.

This chain is built from TRBV27 and TRBJ2-7; a weak D assignment points to TRBD1 (5 bases agree). This TCR derives from a man aged 50 or older who had recovered from COVID-19. The specimen was peripheral blood. In nucleotides, the sequence is TGTGCCAGCAGTTCAACGGAACAGGATGCCTACGAGCAGTACTTC. Its product reads: CASSSTEQDAYEQYF.